A selection of T cell receptor beta chains follows, all from one sample in a study of tissue T cells after allogeneic stem cell transplantation. Sequencing used immunoSEQ multiplex PCR; TCRdb keeps in-frame clones, though not all of them. The repertoire has just over 9,500 clones, approximately 59% of them found once; the top ten carry 9.2%. Sequencing was performed on tissue from the ileum, taken at autopsy. These receptors were obtained from a woman aged 18-49 years with breast cancer. Both conserved end residues are part of each CDR3. D genes are given only for firm matches. For some rows the clone size is stated as once, few or many, or as a class when expanded; others skip it.

abundance	d_gene	v_gene	j_gene	len	CDR3nt	CDR3aa
NA	NA	TRBV7-8	TRBJ1-4	13	TGTGCCAGCAGCTTAAACCAGGATGAAAAACTGTTTTTT	CASSLNQDEKLFF
few	TRBD2	TRBV10-3	TRBJ2-3	16	TGTGCCATCAGTGCCAGAGCGGGGGGCAGCACAGATACGCAGTATTTT	CAISARAGGSTDTQYF
NA	NA	TRBV7-2	TRBJ1-3	16	TGTGCCAGCAGCTTAGCGTGGGGGGCTTCAGGAAACACCATATATTTT	CASSLAWGASGNTIYF
NA	NA	TRBV5-1	TRBJ2-6	15	TGCGCCAGCACCCTGGGGGTTTCTGGGGCCAACGTCCTGACTTTC	CASTLGVSGANVLTF
NA	TRBD2	TRBV30	TRBJ2-5	20	TGTGCCTGGAGTGTACTACCACCGGGACTAGCGGGAGTAGGTGGGGAGACCCAGTACTTC	CAWSVLPPGLAGVGGETQYF
few	NA	TRBV5-6	TRBJ2-3	15	TGTGCCAGCAGTTTACTCGGGGAAAGCACAGATACGCAGTATTTT	CASSLLGESTDTQYF
few	NA	TRBV5-4	TRBJ1-2	15	TGTGCCAGCAGCTTGGAACCCGGGTCCATCTATGGCTACACCTTC	CASSLEPGSIYGYTF
medium-sized	TRBD1	TRBV7-2	TRBJ2-3	14	TGTGCCAGCAGCTCGGACAGGGGGAGTGGTACGCAGTATTTT	CASSSDRGSGTQYF
NA	NA	TRBV11-2	TRBJ1-1	12	TGTGCCACCCGCCGGGGGGGGCTTGAAGCTTTCTTT	CATRRGGLEAFF
few	NA	TRBV5-4	TRBJ2-1	11	TGTGCCAGCAGGCTCCGCAATGAGCAGTTCTTC	CASRLRNEQFF
NA	NA	TRBV5-6	TRBJ2-1	12	TGTGCCAGCAGCCTATCGTACAATGAGCAGTTCTTC	CASSLSYNEQFF
NA	NA	TRBV6-2/TRBV6-3	TRBJ2-7	16	TGTGCCAGCAGTTATCCCGCAGGGGACGGGCCCTACGAGCAGTACTTC	CASSYPAGDGPYEQYF
NA	TRBD2	TRBV5-4	TRBJ2-7	15	TGTGCCAGCAGCGCCGGACTAGCGGGAGACTACGAGCAGTACTTC	CASSAGLAGDYEQYF
few	NA	TRBV30	TRBJ1-4	14	TGTGCCTGGAGCTCGGTGCCCACTAATGAAAAACTGTTTTTT	CAWSSVPTNEKLFF
NA	NA	TRBV27	TRBJ2-7	15	TGTGCCAGCAGACCCCTAGGGTTCCGCGACTACGAGCAGTACTTC	CASRPLGFRDYEQYF
NA	NA	TRBV29-1	TRBJ2-3	11	TGCAGCGTTCAACAGGCGGATACGCAGTATTTT	CSVQQADTQYF
few	TRBD1	TRBV6-6	TRBJ1-2	16	TGTGCCAGCAGTAATGGACAGGGGGGCCCTCGCTATGGCTACACCTTC	CASSNGQGGPRYGYTF
NA	TRBD2	TRBV5-1	TRBJ2-5	16	TGCGCCAGCAGCTTCCCCCCGGGAGGGGACCAAGAGACCCAGTACTTC	CASSFPPGGDQETQYF
few	TRBD1	TRBV18	TRBJ1-2	15	TGTGCCAGCTCACCATCGACAGGGGGTTACTATGGCTACACCTTC	CASSPSTGGYYGYTF
NA	TRBD1	TRBV24-1	TRBJ2-2	17	TGTGCCACCAGTGATAACAAGGGGGCCGCGAACACCGGGGAGCTGTTTTTT	CATSDNKGAANTGELFF
NA	NA	TRBV5-6	TRBJ1-2	12	TGTGCCAGCAGCTTGGGTCCGTATGGCTACACCTTC	CASSLGPYGYTF
NA	NA	TRBV9	TRBJ2-1	16	TGTGCCAGCTGCCGATTGGGTGACGGGAGTATCAATGAGCAGTTCTTC	CASCRLGDGSINEQFF